This TCR beta chain is from a study of blood T cell repertoires in COVID-19. The CDR3 has 13 residues. Trimming at V came to 0 bases and at J to 9 bases, leaving 4 bases not matched to a gene. Looked up from germline, CDR1 is LGHNA and CDR2 is YNFKEQ. The table came from immunoSEQ multiplex PCR; TCRdb's copy has only in-frame clones and leaves some out. This table holds over 150,000 clones, roughly 84% found once. The sequencing sample was made of peripheral blood. The source of this sequence is a woman aged 60 to 75 with acute or convalescent COVID-19. The rearrangement joins TRBV4-2 to TRBJ2-7; 8 positions agree with TRBD1. CDR3 protein: CASSQDRGTGQYF. In nucleotides, the CDR3 is TGTGCCAGCAGCCAAGATCGTGGGACAGGGCAGTACTTC.